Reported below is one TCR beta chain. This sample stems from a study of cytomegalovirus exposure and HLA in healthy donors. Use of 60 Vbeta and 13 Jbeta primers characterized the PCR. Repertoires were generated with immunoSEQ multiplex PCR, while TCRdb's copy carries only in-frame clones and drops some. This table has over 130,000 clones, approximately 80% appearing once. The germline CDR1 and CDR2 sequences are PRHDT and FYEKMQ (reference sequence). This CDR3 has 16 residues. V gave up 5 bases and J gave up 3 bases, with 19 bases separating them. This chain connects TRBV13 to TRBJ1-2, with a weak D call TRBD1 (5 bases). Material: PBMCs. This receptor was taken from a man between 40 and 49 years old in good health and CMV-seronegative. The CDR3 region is CASSISGALPDYGYTF. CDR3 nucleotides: TGTGCCAGCAGCATATCTGGGGCCCTCCCAGACTATGGCTACACCTTC. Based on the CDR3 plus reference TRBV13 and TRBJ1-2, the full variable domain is AAGVIQSPRHLIKEKRETATLKCYPIPRHDTVYWYQQGPGQDPQFLISFYEKMQSDKGSIPDRFSAQQFSDYHSELNMSSLELGDSALYFCASSISGALPDYGYTFGSGTRLTVV.